The 8 T cell receptor beta chains below were found in one sample sequenced in a study of CD8 T cells in Susac syndrome. The RNA, roughly 0.45 to 1 ug, was put through reverse transcription using random hexamers. One entry per CDR3 protein results from TCRdb running MiXCR on the immunoSEQ multiplex PCR reads. This sample has approximately 170,000 distinct CDR3 sequences; 85% to 95% occur once, and the top ten carry around 0.13%. The sequenced sample was CD4+ T cells from PBMCs. These receptors came from a human donor in good health.

This rearrangement joins TRBV29-1 to TRBJ2-1; the D gene could be TRBD1 or TRBD2 (5 bases each). Germline values: CDR1 SQVTM, CDR2 ANQGSEA. V gave up 4 bases and J gave up 2 bases, with 9 bases separating them. This CDR3 contains 13 residues. Here the CDR3 reads CSVGGNPYNEQFF. CDR3 coding DNA: TGCAGCGTTGGGGGGAACCCCTACAATGAGCAGTTCTTC.

V usage is TRBV6-1 and J usage is TRBJ1-4, with TRBD1 as a possible D gene (6 bases). The ends were cut back, 4 bases at V and 6 bases at J, with 12 bases in the middle. The germline gives CDR1 MNHNS, CDR2 SASEGT. This CDR3 contains 14 residues. The DNA of the CDR3 is TGTGCCAGCAGTGGAGGGGGGAGTTATGAAAAACTGTTTTTT. Translation: CASSGGGSYEKLFF.

This clonotype was observed a single time. CDR3 coding DNA: TGTGCCAGCAGCCGCATAGCGTGGGAGACCCAGTACTTC. Protein product: CASSRIAWETQYF. The gene calls are TRBV14 and TRBJ2-5; D perhaps matches TRBD2 (5 bases). V gave up 4 bases and J gave up 5 bases, with 11 bases separating them. Germline CDR1 and CDR2: SGHDN and FVKESK. The CDR3 runs 13 residues.

This clonotype was counted once. The V call is TRBV5-1, the J call TRBJ2-3, with 8 bases fitting TRBD1. The CDR3 totals 16 residues. Germline-derived CDR1 and CDR2 are SGHRS and YFSETQ. The ends lost 4 bases at V and 3 bases at J; junction bases unmatched: 10. The CDR3 DNA is TGCGCCAGCAGCGGCCGGCAGGGGGCAGGTACAGATACGCAGTATTTT. Amino acid sequence: CASSGRQGAGTDTQYF. The full variable domain, with the rest looked up from reference TRBV5-1 and TRBJ2-3, is KAGVTQTPRYLIKTRGQQVTLSCSPISGHRSVSWYQQTPGQGLQFLFEYFSETQRNKGNFPGRFSGRQFSNSRSEMNVSTLELGDSALYLCASSGRQGAGTDTQYFGPGTRLTVL.

V gene TRBV5-4 combines with J gene TRBJ2-5; a weak D match, TRBD1 (6 bases). Germline V gives CDR1 SGHNT, CDR2 YYREEE (reference sequence). The CDR3 runs to 14 residues. Trimming took off 4 bases at V and 2 bases at J, with 12 bases between the two ends. The CDR3 spells CASSRPDRQETQYF. In nucleotides, the CDR3 is TGTGCCAGCAGCCGGCCGGACAGACAAGAGACCCAGTACTTC.

The V and J genes are TRBV29-1 and TRBJ2-3, with D perhaps assigned TRBD1 or TRBD2 (6 bases each). This CDR3 comprises 13 residues. V was clipped by 4 bases and J by 3 bases, with 11 bases between them. In germline, CDR1 is SQVTM, CDR2 ANQGSEA. In DNA, the CDR3 is TGCAGCGTTGTGGGGGGCGCGACAGATACGCAGTATTTT. This gives the protein CSVVGGATDTQYF.

This clonotype was observed a single time. Here the CDR3 DNA reads TGTGCCTGGAGTCGGGCAGCCAACACTGAAGCTTTCTTT. Translating it yields CAWSRAANTEAFF. The gene calls are TRBV30 and TRBJ1-1; the D is unclear. CDR1 and CDR2 (germline): GTSNPN, SVGIG (reference sequence). The V end was cut by 2 bases, the J end by 2 bases, with 9 bases between. The CDR3 contains 13 residues.

V usage is TRBV4-1 and J usage is TRBJ1-2; D gene uncertain. The V end was cut by 4 bases, the J end by 2 bases, with 8 bases between. There are 13 residues in the CDR3. Germline values: CDR1 MGHRA, CDR2 YSYEKL. The chain's CDR3 is CASSLTENYGYTF. CDR3 in DNA: TGCGCCAGCAGCCTTACCGAGAACTATGGCTACACCTTC.